The clone carrying this T cell receptor (beta chain) is large. What it recognizes is unknown. Found in a library prepared for alpha chains, this beta chain is an off-target read, and its abundance has little meaning. This CDR3 comprises 14 residues. The germline CDR1 and CDR2 sequences are SEHNR and FQNEAQ (reference sequence). Trimming took off 6 bases at V and 2 bases at J, with 12 bases between the two ends. This sample is part of a study of spatial heterogeneity in lung cancer. In the study overall: Raw reads contained each unique TCR and UMI combination more than ten times on average.

Time point of the sample: sample taken at primary tumor resection. The donors were 65 to 85 patients with non-small cell lung cancer that was early-stage and untreated. Study outcomes and limitations: Tumors with more nonsynonymous mutations had more expanded intratumoral alpha and beta TCRs.

TCRdb re-called the 5' RACE reads with MiXCR, one entry per CDR3 protein. The table has 4,500 to 6,500 distinct CDR3 sequences, about 6.4% seen once. This specimen consisted of lung tumor tissue, obtained at surgery. J is TRBJ2-3 and V is TRBV7-9; no clear D. The source of this sequence is a female donor with early-stage non-small cell lung cancer. CDR3 protein: CASSLADLTDTQYF. In nucleotides, the CDR3 is TGTGCCAGCAGTTTGGCAGACCTCACAGATACGCAGTATTTT.